This T cell receptor (beta chain) was sequenced during a study of graft-versus-host responses after intestinal transplantation. Study overall: Every recipient underwent anti-thymocyte globulin induction, then tacrolimus and steroids for two to three years.

Sequencing was performed with immunoSEQ multiplex PCR; in TCRdb, only in-frame clones are kept and a portion is missing. The table lists tens of thousands of clones, roughly nine tenths of them singletons. Lymphocytes from graft epithelium and lamina propria were isolated. Study outcomes and limitations: The presence of high graft-versus-host to host-versus-graft clonal ratios in allografts characterized patients with graft-donor T cell macrochimerism. There were GvH clones found in recipient marrow, and some of them appeared first in ileum or blood. After transplant, early declines in HvG clones were associated with peak levels of circulating GvH clones.

Note on this clone: Its matching antigen is unknown.

This CDR3 region has 18 residues. Trimming removed 0 bases from V and 3 bases from J; junction bases left unmatched: 14. The starting material was ileum tissue, obtained 200 to 210 days after intestinal transplant. The receptor was derived from a human patient who received an intestinal transplant, so some T cells may come from the graft donor. The J gene is TRBJ1-2, the V gene TRBV5-3, with TRBD1 identical over 7 bases. TRBV5-3 is given ORF status, its function remaining uncertain. This CDR3 is CARSLAHYPDRAYYGYTF. In DNA, the CDR3 is TGTGCCAGAAGCTTGGCCCATTATCCCGACAGGGCCTACTATGGCTACACCTTC.